This T cell receptor beta chain was profiled in a study of human T cells and chemical hapten exposure. Whole-study findings and limits: While controls formed fewer of them, expanded TCRs formed significantly more large CDR3 similarity clusters. High-frequency TCRs, those above 1 in 1000, stayed the same after DPC sensitization.

Library preparation tagged each individual cDNA molecule with a unique molecular identifier. MiXCR, run by TCRdb on the RACE reads, gives a single entry per CDR3 protein. The data hold tens of thousands of distinct CDR3 sequences, with around 10% observed a single time. In its sample, this clonotype was seen many times. Its matching antigen is unknown. The time point denotes: patch test 1, 2 weeks after DPC sensitization. Noted treatment: therapeutic diphenylcyclopropenone sensitization with weekly scalp DPC. Trimming removed 9 bases from V and 7 bases from J; junction bases left unmatched: 6. CDR3 length: 12 amino acids. Germline loops: CDR1 ENHRY, CDR2 SYGVKD.

Source: whole blood, taken in connection with sensitization to the hapten diphenylcyclopropenone (DPC). This receptor was obtained from a middle-aged woman with alopecia areata. Some clones in this sample may be carry-over from other donors' samples. The chain joins TRBV10-3 to TRBJ1-2; 9 positions match TRBD1. CDR3 bases: TGTGCCATACCCCCGGGACAGGGTGGCTACACCTTC. It specifies CAIPPGQGGYTF.